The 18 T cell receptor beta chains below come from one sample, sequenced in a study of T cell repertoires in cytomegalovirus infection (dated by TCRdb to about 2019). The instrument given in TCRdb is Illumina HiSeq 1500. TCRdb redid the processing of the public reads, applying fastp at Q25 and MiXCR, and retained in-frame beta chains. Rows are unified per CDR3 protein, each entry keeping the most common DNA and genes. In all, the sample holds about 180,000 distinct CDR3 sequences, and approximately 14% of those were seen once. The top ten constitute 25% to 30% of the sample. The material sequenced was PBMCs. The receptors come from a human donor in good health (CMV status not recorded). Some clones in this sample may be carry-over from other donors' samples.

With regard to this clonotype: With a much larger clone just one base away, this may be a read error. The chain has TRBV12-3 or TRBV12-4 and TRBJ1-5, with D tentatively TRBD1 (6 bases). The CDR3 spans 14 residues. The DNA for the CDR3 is TGTGCCAGCAGTTTAAAACAGGGCAATCATCCCCAGCATTTT. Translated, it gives CASSLKQGNHPQHF.

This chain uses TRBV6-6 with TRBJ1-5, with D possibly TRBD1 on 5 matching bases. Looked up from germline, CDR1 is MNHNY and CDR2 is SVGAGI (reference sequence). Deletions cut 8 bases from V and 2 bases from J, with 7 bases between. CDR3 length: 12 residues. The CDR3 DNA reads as TGTGCCAGCTTGGGGGGCAATCAGCCCCAGCATTTT. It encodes CASLGGNQPQHF.

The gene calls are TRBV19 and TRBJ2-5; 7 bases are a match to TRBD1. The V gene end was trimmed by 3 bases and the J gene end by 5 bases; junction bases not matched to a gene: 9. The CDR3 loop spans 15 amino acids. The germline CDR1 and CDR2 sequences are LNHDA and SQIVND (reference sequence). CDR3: CASSISDRDGETQYF. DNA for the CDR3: TGTGCCAGTAGTATCTCTGACAGGGACGGGGAGACCCAGTACTTC.

The DNA of the CDR3 is TGTGCCAGCAGCCGAAGGAAAGGGGAAGCAAGAACACCCCTCCACTTT. Translated, it gives CASSRRKGEARTPLHF. The rearrangement uses TRBV7-2 and TRBJ1-6; D is perhaps TRBD1 (5 bases). In germline, CDR1 is SGHTA, CDR2 FQGNSA. Trimming pared 5 bases from V and 11 bases from J, leaving 22 bases between. The CDR3 has 16 residues.

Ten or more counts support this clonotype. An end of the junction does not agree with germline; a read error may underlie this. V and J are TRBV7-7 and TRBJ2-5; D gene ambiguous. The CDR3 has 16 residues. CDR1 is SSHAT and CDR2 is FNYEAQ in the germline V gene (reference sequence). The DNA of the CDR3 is TGTGCTAGCAGCGCCGGAAGCCCTGAGGCCCAAGAGACCCAGTACTTC. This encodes CASSAGSPEAQETQYF.

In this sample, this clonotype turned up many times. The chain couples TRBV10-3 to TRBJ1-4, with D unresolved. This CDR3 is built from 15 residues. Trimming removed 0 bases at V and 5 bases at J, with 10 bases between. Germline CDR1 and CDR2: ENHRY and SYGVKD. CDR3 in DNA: TGTGCCATCAGTGAGTCGACCGGTGGGAATGAAAAACTGTTTTTT. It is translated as CAISESTGGNEKLFF.

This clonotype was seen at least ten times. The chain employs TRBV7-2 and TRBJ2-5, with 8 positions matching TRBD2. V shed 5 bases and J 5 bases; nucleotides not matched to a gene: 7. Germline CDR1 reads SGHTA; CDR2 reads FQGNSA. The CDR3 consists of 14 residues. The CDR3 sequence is CASSPYGGVETQYF. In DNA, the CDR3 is TGTGCCAGCAGCCCGTACGGGGGGGTCGAGACCCAGTACTTC.

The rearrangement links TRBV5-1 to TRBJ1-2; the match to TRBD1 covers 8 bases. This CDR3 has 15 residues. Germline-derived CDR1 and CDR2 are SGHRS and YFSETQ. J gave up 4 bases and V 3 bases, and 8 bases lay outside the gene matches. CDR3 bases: TGCGCCAGCAGCTACGGGACAGGAGTTCGCTATGGCTACACCTTC. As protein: CASSYGTGVRYGYTF.

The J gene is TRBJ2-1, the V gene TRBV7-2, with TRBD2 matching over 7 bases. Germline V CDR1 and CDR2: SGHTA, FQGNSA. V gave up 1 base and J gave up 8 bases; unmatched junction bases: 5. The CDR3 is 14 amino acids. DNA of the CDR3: TGTGCCAGCAGCTTAGTCCCCGGGAGGTATGAGCAGTTCTTC. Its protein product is CASSLVPGRYEQFF.

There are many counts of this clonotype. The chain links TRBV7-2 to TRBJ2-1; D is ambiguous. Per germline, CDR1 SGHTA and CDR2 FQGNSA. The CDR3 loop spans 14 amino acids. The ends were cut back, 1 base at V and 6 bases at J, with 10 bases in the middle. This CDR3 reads CASSLVGTSNEQFF. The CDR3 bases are TGTGCCAGCAGCTTAGTTGGTACTTCCAATGAGCAGTTCTTC.

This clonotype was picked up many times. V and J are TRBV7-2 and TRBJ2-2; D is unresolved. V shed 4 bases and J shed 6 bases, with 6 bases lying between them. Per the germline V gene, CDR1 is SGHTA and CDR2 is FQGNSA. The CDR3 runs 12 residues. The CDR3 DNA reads TGTGCCAGCAGCTCCCTACCCGGGGAGCTGTTTTTT. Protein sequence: CASSSLPGELFF.

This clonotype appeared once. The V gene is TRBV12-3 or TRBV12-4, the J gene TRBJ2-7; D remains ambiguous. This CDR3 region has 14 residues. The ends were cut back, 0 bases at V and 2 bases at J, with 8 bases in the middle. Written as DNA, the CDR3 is TGTGCCAGCAGTTTAGCGCTAGGAGCCTACGAGCAGTACTTC. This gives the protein CASSLALGAYEQYF.

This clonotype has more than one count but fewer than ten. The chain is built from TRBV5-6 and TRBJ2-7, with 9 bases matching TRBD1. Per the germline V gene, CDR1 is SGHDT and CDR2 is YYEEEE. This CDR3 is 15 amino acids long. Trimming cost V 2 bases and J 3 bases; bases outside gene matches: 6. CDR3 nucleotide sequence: TGTGCCAGCAGCTTCCCCGGGACAGGGCACTACGAGCAGTACTTC. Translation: CASSFPGTGHYEQYF. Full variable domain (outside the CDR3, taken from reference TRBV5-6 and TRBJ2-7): DAGVTQSPTHLIKTRGQQVTLRCSPKSGHDTVSWYQQALGQGPQFIFQYYEEEERQRGNFPDRFSGHQFPNYSSELNVNALLLGDSALYLCASSFPGTGHYEQYFGPGTRLTVT.

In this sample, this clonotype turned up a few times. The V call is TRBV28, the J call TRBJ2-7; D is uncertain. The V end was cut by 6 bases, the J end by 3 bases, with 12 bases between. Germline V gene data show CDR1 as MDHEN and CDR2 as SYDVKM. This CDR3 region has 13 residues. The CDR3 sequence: CASREPGNYEQYF. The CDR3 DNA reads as TGTGCCAGCAGAGAACCCGGAAACTACGAGCAGTACTTC.

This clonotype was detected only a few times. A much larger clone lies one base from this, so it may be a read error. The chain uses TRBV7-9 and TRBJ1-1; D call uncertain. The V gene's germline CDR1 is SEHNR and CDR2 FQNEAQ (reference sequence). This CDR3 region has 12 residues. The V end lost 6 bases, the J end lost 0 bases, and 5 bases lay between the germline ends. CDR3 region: CASRRMNTEAFF. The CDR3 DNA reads TGTGCCAGCAGAAGGATGAACACTGAAGCTTTCTTT.

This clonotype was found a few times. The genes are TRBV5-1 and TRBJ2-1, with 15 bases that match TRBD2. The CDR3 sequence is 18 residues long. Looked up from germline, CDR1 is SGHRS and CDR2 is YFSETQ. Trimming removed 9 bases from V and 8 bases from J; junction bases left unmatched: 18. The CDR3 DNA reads TGCGCCACCCATGCAGGACTAGCGGGGGGGGTTATGGTCGATGAGCAGTTCTTC. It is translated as CATHAGLAGGVMVDEQFF.

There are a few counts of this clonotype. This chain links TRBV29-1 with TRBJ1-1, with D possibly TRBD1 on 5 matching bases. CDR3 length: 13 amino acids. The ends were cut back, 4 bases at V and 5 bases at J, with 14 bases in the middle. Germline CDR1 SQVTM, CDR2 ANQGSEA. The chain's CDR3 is CSVVEWGETEAFF. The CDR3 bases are TGCAGCGTTGTGGAGTGGGGGGAAACTGAAGCTTTCTTT.

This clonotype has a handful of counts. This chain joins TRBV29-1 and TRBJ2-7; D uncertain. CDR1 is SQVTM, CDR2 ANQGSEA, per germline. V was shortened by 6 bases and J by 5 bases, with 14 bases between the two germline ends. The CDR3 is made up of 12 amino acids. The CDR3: CSVLYPLDEQYF. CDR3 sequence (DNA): TGCAGCGTCCTTTACCCGTTAGACGAGCAGTACTTC.